This T cell receptor beta chain was observed in a study of T cell clusters in autoimmune cytopenias (dated by TCRdb to the late 2010s). Describing the broader study: A mean age of approximately 50 years and a median age of 59 years were recorded for the healthy donor controls, of whom about half of the roughly 45 were female. TRB sequencing reached a median depth of approximately 56,000 reads per sample and yielded a median of 2,350 distinct TRB clonotypes per sample. Alongside healthy, CLL and autoimmune hepatitis controls, autoimmune cytopenia patients had their peripheral blood TRB and IGH repertoires sequenced at active disease and again during treatment follow-up. The goal of the study was to determine whether autoimmune cytopenia patients have a disease-specific immune repertoire signature that could serve as a blood-based biomarker. Controls were roughly 25 age-matched healthy donors for primary cytopenia and some 13 age-matched CLL patients for secondary cytopenia. Autoimmune hepatitis repertoires were compared against around 20 age- and sex-matched healthy donors. General findings and caveats noted by the study authors: Healthy donors showed approximately 3.2-fold more exclusive TRB clusters than active autoimmune hepatitis patients, consistent with an autoimmunity-wide signature. GLIPH suggested that primary autoimmune cytopenia patients lacked physiological T cell clusters: 45 to 60 clusters were exclusive to healthy donors versus 17 exclusive to patients. In the comparison of secondary cytopenia with CLL, no cluster-lack signature showed up, apparently because the dominant lymphoma-associated repertoire masked the signature. The TRB repertoire shifts, including less even repertoires in secondary cytopenia and CLL, mostly reflected lymphoma bias and not autoimmunity. The T cell clusters were only ever defined in silico, so experimental validation of their functional role was still needed.

Frequency classes this clonotype as large (0.1 to 1%); no count is given. No cognate antigen has been identified for it. Each sample's TRB amplification started from approximately 250 ng of peripheral blood genomic DNA, which corresponds to around 36,000 genome equivalents. TRB rearrangements were amplified by multiplex PCR following a touch-down protocol, with the TRB-A and TRB-B primer pools mixed in one tube. Illumina adapters and sample indices were added to the amplicons through two consecutive PCR reactions using Phusion HS II polymerase. After gel purification with the NucleoSpin Gel and PCR Clean-up kit, the amplicons were quantified by Qubit and checked for quality on an Agilent 2100 Bioanalyzer. Sequencing of the libraries was done on an Illumina MiSeq with 600-cycle, single-indexed, paired-end runs. The paper's data handling went like this. TRB reads were aligned and assembled with MiXCR version 2.1.12 using the default MiXCR reference library. A clone was defined by each unique CDR3 nucleotide sequence, and the analysis included only productive sequences with two or more reads. Repertoire diversity was assessed by alpha-parameterized diversity profiles (alpha 0 to 5), including Shannon (alpha 1) and Simpson (alpha 2) indices, computed with an R script. The tcR package was used to compute combinatorial TRB VJ usage, which was then compared between cohorts by principal component analysis with ade4. TCRbeta CDR3s were clustered with GLIPH on cohort pairs matched by age and read depth, and cluster frequencies were compared by Wilcoxon test. TCRdb reprocessed the reads, so every CDR3 protein sequence counts as one entry and DNA is not shown. V and J calls and clone size were set by TCRdb, not the authors. The sample's clone listing holds around 7,000 distinct CDR3 sequences. Clones ranked in the top ten supply about 31% of the sample.

From the cysteine through the phenylalanine, the CDR3 covers 13 amino acids. No nucleotide data were recorded. From a lookup of the germline V gene, CDR1 and CDR2 are SQVTM and ANQGSEA. This same sample was also part of a study on T cell repertoires in aging, cancer and after chemotherapy. In that second paper, the authors write: Donors were distributed across six age groups ranging from 30 or younger to 70 or older, with at least three individuals included per group. Healthy donor control TCR repertoires were recorded over several months to years and showed clear clonal overlap across re-sampling. The complete dataset included roughly 8.8 million TCR reads. Compared with age-matched healthy donors, untreated patients with hematological or solid cancers had significantly lower TCR diversity and higher clonality in blood. Declining TCR diversity with age in healthy donors was mainly explained by loss of richness; in cancer patients, loss of evenness also contributed. Median generation probability increased over the chemotherapy interval in both cancer cohorts, suggesting repertoire reconstitution through rebound thymic output. It was noted by the authors that conclusions about immunological memory after chemotherapy cannot be drawn from the repertoire data. To look at immunoaging and at how T cells reconstitute after chemotherapy, the study profiled TCR beta repertoires in peripheral blood from both healthy donors and cancer patients. Alongside some 98 healthy donors serving as a reference group, the cohort included some 220 cancer patients, of whom about 93 had hematological cancers and 110 to 140 had solid cancers. MiXCR versions 2.12 and 3.0.5 were used to process TRB sequences. Shannon diversity, evenness, clonality (one minus evenness), and alpha-parameterized diversity profiles from alpha 0 to 5 were included as repertoire metrics. Generation probabilities of clones in paired pre- and post-chemotherapy samples were computed with the IGoR algorithm.

Sequences were obtained from peripheral blood. The chain joins TRBV29-1 to TRBJ1-2; the TRBD1 assignment by TCRdb is unverifiable without DNA. The receptor comes from a human donor in good health. The CDR3 amino acid sequence is: CSVDPTGWNGYTF.